The next 24 T cell receptor beta chains were all read from a single sample in a study of blood T cell repertoires in COVID-19. Sequenced by immunoSEQ multiplex PCR; TCRdb stores in-frame clones only, minus some. Of approximately 52,000 clones in the sample, about 92% are singletons; the top ten hold 2.5% to 3.5%. Sequenced material: peripheral blood. The receptors here all came from a human donor in a cohort sampled during active COVID-19.

The chain links TRBV27 to TRBJ2-1; a possible D gene is TRBD2 (6 bases). The CDR3 is 15 residues long. Looked up from germline, CDR1 is MNHEY and CDR2 is SMNVEV (reference sequence). The V gene lost 5 bases and the J gene lost 7 bases, with 18 bases spanning the gap. The CDR3 loop reads CASSAAGSAGNEQFF. The DNA of the CDR3 is TGTGCCAGCAGTGCCGCAGGGTCTGCGGGGAATGAGCAGTTCTTC.

This clone was seen just once. The chain carries TRBV21-1 and TRBJ2-3; the table calls TRBD2, which could not be checked here. TRBV21-1 is classified as a pseudogene. CDR3 length equals 20 residues. The CDR3 region has the DNA TGTGCCAGCAGCACGCCCCAAAGGGGACTAGCGGGAGGTTTCGCAGATACGCAGTATTTT. It yields the protein CASSTPQRGLAGGFADTQYF.

CDR3 loop: CASSQVWTGAREAFF. CDR3 bases: TGTGCCAGCAGCCAAGTCTGGACAGGGGCCCGTGAAGCTTTCTTT. The rearrangement joins TRBV3-1 (or the pseudogene TRBV3-2) to TRBJ1-1, with TRBD1 identical over 9 bases. With V trimmed by 1 base and J by 7 bases, 7 bases remained unmatched. Germline CDR1 is LGHDT and CDR2 is YNNKEL (reference sequence). The length of the CDR3 is 15 residues.

This rearrangement joins TRBV7-8 to TRBJ2-1, with D possibly being TRBD2 (6 bases). The CDR3 loop spans 15 amino acids. V was trimmed by 3 bases and J by 9 bases, leaving 18 bases between them. In germline, CDR1 is SGHVS, CDR2 FQNEAQ. For the CDR3, the DNA is TGTGCCAGCAGCTTGACCCATGGGGGGAGAAGTGAGCAGTTCTTC. The encoded protein is CASSLTHGGRSEQFF.

This clone was detected once. This sequence joins TRBV19 and TRBJ2-2, with 7 bases identical to TRBD2. Germline CDR1 is LNHDA and CDR2 is SQIVND (reference sequence). The V gene end was trimmed by 8 bases and the J gene end by 5 bases; junction bases not matched to a gene: 14. There are 16 residues in the CDR3. CDR3 nucleotides: TGTGCCAGTGAACCCCGACTAGCTGGGGGGACCGGGGAGCTGTTTTTT. It specifies CASEPRLAGGTGELFF. Full variable domain (rest looked up from reference TRBV19 and TRBJ2-2): DGGITQSPKYLFRKEGQNVTLSCEQNLNHDAMYWYRQDPGQGLRLIYYSQIVNDFQKGDIAEGYSVSREKKESFPLTVTSAQKNPTAFYLCASEPRLAGGTGELFFGEGSRLTVL.

This chain uses TRBV7-9 with TRBJ2-3, with D tentatively TRBD2 (6 bases). V was trimmed by 0 bases and J by 2 bases, leaving 9 bases between them. The CDR3 has 15 amino acids. Looked up from germline, CDR1 is SEHNR and CDR2 is FQNEAQ (reference sequence). CDR3 amino acids: CASSLAGGITDTQYF. DNA for the CDR3: TGTGCCAGCAGCTTAGCGGGAGGCATCACAGATACGCAGTATTTT.

For the CDR3, the DNA is TGTGCCAGCAGCCCCCCGGGACTCACCTACAATGAGCAGTTCTTC. This encodes CASSPPGLTYNEQFF. The V and J genes are TRBV14 and TRBJ2-1; D might be TRBD2 (6 bases). The CDR3 loop spans 15 amino acids. Germline V gene lookup returns CDR1 SGHDN and CDR2 FVKESK. V lost 4 bases, J lost 2 bases, and 12 bases lay in between. The variable domain in full, completed from reference TRBV14 and TRBJ2-1, reads EAGVTQFPSHSVIEKGQTVTLRCDPISGHDNLYWYRRVMGKEIKFLLHFVKESKQDESGMPNNRFLAERTGGTYSTLKVQPAELEDSGVYFCASSPPGLTYNEQFFGPGTRLTVL.

The V gene is TRBV10-2, the J gene TRBJ1-3, with TRBD1 identical over 7 bases. CDR1 and CDR2 from the germline V gene are WSHSY and SAAADI. The CDR3 consists of 15 residues. V lost 7 bases and J lost 0; bases outside the gene matches: 6. CDR3 DNA sequence: TGCGCCAGCACCGGGACAGCAAACTCTGGAAACACCATATATTTT. Protein: CASTGTANSGNTIYF.

The CDR3 is CSVESLNTGELFF. The CDR3, as DNA: TGCAGCGTCGAGAGTTTGAACACCGGGGAGCTGTTTTTT. This chain uses TRBV29-1 with TRBJ2-2; no definite D call. This CDR3 has 13 residues. Trimming pared 6 bases from V and 1 base from J, leaving 9 bases between. In germline, CDR1 is SQVTM, CDR2 ANQGSEA.

This chain links TRBV15 with TRBJ1-1; possibly TRBD1 for D (5 bases). Germline V gives CDR1 LNHNV, CDR2 YYDKDF (reference sequence). The V end lost 1 base, the J end lost 4 bases, and 10 bases lay between the germline ends. The CDR3 is 14 amino acids. The CDR3 spells CATSRARDLTEAFF. The CDR3 DNA reads as TGTGCCACCAGCAGAGCCAGGGATCTCACTGAAGCTTTCTTT.

V and J are TRBV5-4 and TRBJ2-7; D might be TRBD1 (6 bases). The length of the CDR3 is 14 residues. Trimming cost V 1 base and J 2 bases, with 10 bases left between them. CDR1 and CDR2 from the germline V gene are SGHNT and YYREEE (reference sequence). The CDR3 coding sequence is TGTGCCAGCAGCTTGACAGGGCAAACCTACGAGCAGTACTTC. Protein product: CASSLTGQTYEQYF.

This clone showed up just once. V usage is TRBV9 and J usage is TRBJ2-1; 8 nucleotides align to TRBD2. The junction had 9 bases not matched to a gene; V was cut back by 4 bases and J by 0 bases. This CDR3 has 17 residues. Germline values: CDR1 SGDLS, CDR2 YYNGEE. The chain's CDR3 is CASSTQLAESSYNEQFF. CDR3 nucleotides: TGTGCCAGCAGCACCCAACTAGCGGAGAGCTCCTACAATGAGCAGTTCTTC. The full variable domain, rest sourced from reference TRBV9 and TRBJ2-1, is DSGVTQTPKHLITATGQRVTLRCSPRSGDLSVYWYQQSLDQGLQFLIQYYNGEERAKGNILERFSAQQFPDLHSELNLSSLELGDSALYFCASSTQLAESSYNEQFFGPGTRLTVL.

The chain joins TRBV20-1 to TRBJ2-1; 8 positions match TRBD1. The CDR3 is 11 residues long. Trimming at V came to 3 bases and at J to 8 bases, leaving 0 bases not matched to a gene. Germline V gives CDR1 DFQATT, CDR2 SNEGSKA (reference sequence). CDR3 loop: CSARTGDEQFF. The CDR3 nucleotides read TGCAGTGCTAGGACAGGGGATGAGCAGTTCTTC.

V gene TRBV5-1 combines with J gene TRBJ1-2; no definite D call. Trimming removed 5 bases at V and 6 bases at J, with 17 bases between. The CDR3 sequence is 14 residues long. Per the germline V gene, CDR1 is SGHRS and CDR2 is YFSETQ. CDR3 sequence reads: CASSSLGEPNGYTF. Here the CDR3 DNA reads TGCGCCAGCAGTTCGCTCGGGGAACCGAATGGCTACACCTTC.

The genes are TRBV7-9 and TRBJ2-3, with 14 bases fitting TRBD2. CDR3 length: 17 amino acids. Trimming took 6 bases from V and 0 from J; bases not matched to a gene: 5. Germline assignment: CDR1 SEHNR and CDR2 FQNEAQ (reference sequence). The CDR3 sequence: CASSIGTSGRSTDTQYF. The CDR3 nucleotides read TGTGCCAGCAGTATAGGGACTAGCGGGAGAAGCACAGATACGCAGTATTTT.

V is TRBV6-5 and J is TRBJ2-5; no reliable D call. The ends were cut back, 6 bases at V and 5 bases at J, with 16 bases in the middle. The CDR3 has 14 amino acids. Germline V gives CDR1 MNHEY, CDR2 SVGAGI. For the CDR3, the DNA is TGTGCCAGCAGCCCGCAACTCCGCGTGGAGACCCAGTACTTC. It codes for CASSPQLRVETQYF.

The chain combines TRBV6-6 with TRBJ2-1; D is possibly TRBD1 (5 bases). The CDR3 loop spans 13 amino acids. The V end was cut by 3 bases, the J end by 9 bases, with 12 bases between. In germline, CDR1 is MNHNY, CDR2 SVGAGI (reference sequence). The CDR3 DNA reads as TGTGCCAGCAGTTATGAGCAGCAGGGTGAGCAGTTCTTC. Translated: CASSYEQQGEQFF.

The rearrangement links TRBV11-2 to TRBJ2-7; TRBD1 agrees at 9 bases. The CDR3 is 12 residues long. Germline loops: CDR1 SGHAT, CDR2 FQNNGV. Trimming at V came to 8 bases and at J to 4 bases, leaving 3 bases not matched to a gene. CDR3 protein: CASGQGRYEQYF. Written as DNA, the CDR3 is TGTGCCAGCGGACAGGGGAGATACGAGCAGTACTTC.

This clone was counted a few times. The chain carries TRBV4-1 and TRBJ2-7; D unresolved. Germline CDR1 reads MGHRA; CDR2 reads YSYEKL. The CDR3 is made up of 16 amino acids. V was pared by 0 bases and J by 1 base, with 13 bases between. CDR3 sequence (DNA): TGCGCCAGCAGCCAAGATAGTACAGCCGCTTCCTACGAGCAGTACTTC. It is translated as CASSQDSTAASYEQYF.

This chain uses TRBV2 with TRBJ2-2; TRBD1 aligns across 9 bases. V shed 5 bases and J 3 bases; nucleotides not matched to a gene: 1. The germline gives CDR1 SNHLY, CDR2 FYNNEI. CDR3 length: 14 amino acids. The CDR3 region is CASSRDRDTGELFF. CDR3 coding DNA: TGTGCCAGCAGTCGGGACAGGGACACCGGGGAGCTGTTTTTT. The full variable domain, with the rest looked up from reference TRBV2 and TRBJ2-2, is EPEVTQTPSHQVTQMGQEVILRCVPISNHLYFYWYRQILGQKVEFLVSFYNNEISEKSEIFDDQFSVERPDGSNFTLKIRSTKLEDSAMYFCASSRDRDTGELFFGEGSRLTVL.

The CDR3 DNA reads TGTGCCTGGAGCCCCACCCGGGGGATTCGACACATAGATACGCAGTATTTT. Translated: CAWSPTRGIRHIDTQYF. The chain couples TRBV30 to TRBJ2-3; D may be TRBD2 (6 bases). CDR1 GTSNPN and CDR2 SVGIG come from the germline V gene (reference sequence). V was shortened by 3 bases and J by 5 bases, with 24 bases between the two germline ends. This CDR3 is built from 17 residues.

This sequence joins TRBV4-1 and TRBJ1-4; 8 nucleotides align to TRBD1. CDR1 is MGHRA and CDR2 is YSYEKL in the germline V gene. J lost 3 bases, V lost 1 base, and 1 base had no gene match. CDR3 length equals 15 residues. The CDR3 nucleotides are TGCGCCAGCAGCCAAGTACAGGGGGCTAATGAAAAACTGTTTTTT. Residues: CASSQVQGANEKLFF.

The chain uses TRBV3-1 (or the pseudogene TRBV3-2) and TRBJ2-3, with D tentatively TRBD2 (6 bases). The CDR3 spans 13 residues. The V end was cut by 8 bases, the J end by 3 bases, with 12 bases between. Germline loops: CDR1 LGHDT, CDR2 YNNKEL (reference sequence). The chain's CDR3 is CASSGSTTDTQYF. CDR3 nucleotides: TGTGCCAGCTCCGGGAGCACGACAGATACGCAGTATTTT.

The CDR3 protein is CASSLASGPYEQYF. DNA for the CDR3: TGTGCCAGCAGCTTAGCTAGCGGCCCCTACGAGCAGTACTTC. The rearrangement uses TRBV7-9 and TRBJ2-7, with a weak D call TRBD2 (6 bases). In germline, CDR1 is SEHNR, CDR2 FQNEAQ (reference sequence). The CDR3 spans 14 residues. Trimming shortened V by 0 bases and J by 2 bases, and 8 bases separated the two germline ends. The complete variable domain, with remaining parts taken from reference TRBV7-9 and TRBJ2-7, reads DTGVSQNPRHKITKRGQNVTFRCDPISEHNRLYWYRQTLGQGPEFLTYFQNEAQLEKSRLLSDRFSAERPKGSFSTLEIQRTEQGDSAMYLCASSLASGPYEQYFGPGTRLTVT.